These T cell receptor beta chains were read from a single sample in a study of cytomegalovirus exposure and HLA in healthy donors. Data came from immunoSEQ multiplex PCR; TCRdb stores just in-frame clones and leaves some out. The table lists 90,000 to 100,000 clones, around four fifths of them singletons. Sequencing was performed on PBMCs. These receptors were taken from a man between 40 and 49 years old in good health and CMV-seronegative. CDR3s include the opening cysteine and the closing phenylalanine or tryptophan. A D gene is named only where the DNA matches it firmly.

V: TRBV7-2; D: .; J: TRBJ1-1; DNA: TGTGCCAGCAGCCAAGGGGCGAACACTGAAGCTTTCTTT; CDR3: CASSQGANTEAFF
V: TRBV6-5; D: .; J: TRBJ1-2; DNA: TGTGCCAGCAGTGGGGCCTACGGCTACACCTTC; CDR3: CASSGAYGYTF
V: TRBV11-3; D: .; J: TRBJ2-5; DNA: TGTGCCAGCAGTTTGGGGGGTCAACAAGAGACCCAGTACTTC; CDR3: CASSLGGQQETQYF
V: TRBV7-9; D: TRBD1; J: TRBJ1-1; DNA: TGTGCCAGCAGCTCCTGGGACAGAATGAACACTGAAGCTTTCTTT; CDR3: CASSSWDRMNTEAFF
V: TRBV28; D: TRBD1; J: TRBJ2-3; DNA: TGTGCCAGCAGAGGGACAGTTCCCACAGATACGCAGTATTTT; CDR3: CASRGTVPTDTQYF
V: TRBV28; D: TRBD1; J: TRBJ2-7; DNA: TGTGCCAGCTACACAGGGGTTCGGTCCTACGAGCAGTACTTC; CDR3: CASYTGVRSYEQYF
V: TRBV7-9; D: TRBD1; J: TRBJ2-5; DNA: TGTGCCAGCAGCCCTCGGGACAGGGGAGGGGAGCAGTACTTC; CDR3: CASSPRDRGGEQYF
V: TRBV28; D: .; J: TRBJ1-5; DNA: TGTGCCAGCAAAATAATCATCAGGGGACCCCCCAATCAGCCCCAGCATTTT; CDR3: CASKIIIRGPPNQPQHF
V: TRBV5-1; D: .; J: TRBJ2-5; DNA: TGCGCCAGCAGTGTGGTGGGCGCTCAAGAGACCCAGTACTTC; CDR3: CASSVVGAQETQYF
V: TRBV10-1; D: .; J: TRBJ1-4; DNA: TGCGCCAGCAGTCAACACAGATACGACAGCCAGGTTGATGAAAAACTGTTTTTT; CDR3: CASSQHRYDSQVDEKLFF